A single sample is the source of the 26 T cell receptor beta chains below, sequenced in a study of blood T cell repertoires in COVID-19. Sequencing used immunoSEQ multiplex PCR; TCRdb keeps in-frame clones, though not all of them. The table has around 240,000 clones, more than 80% seen once; the top ten hold about 0.95%. Sequencing used PBMCs or T cells enriched from blood (not recorded which). Receptors originate from a middle-aged man who had been exposed to COVID-19.

V usage is TRBV10-2 and J usage is TRBJ1-2; D might be TRBD1 (5 bases). The V gene's germline CDR1 is WSHSY and CDR2 SAAADI. Trimming removed 5 bases at V and 3 bases at J, with 13 bases between. This CDR3 has 14 residues. CDR3 residues: CASSRQLEYYGYTF. In DNA, the CDR3 is TGCGCCAGCAGTAGACAGCTCGAATACTATGGCTACACCTTC.

J is TRBJ1-2 and V is TRBV28, with 9 bases fitting TRBD1. The CDR3 runs to 14 residues. Germline V gene sequence: CDR1 MDHEN, CDR2 SYDVKM. The trim removed 7 bases at V and 6 bases at J, leaving 9 bases unmatched. CDR3 sequence: CASTPTGTGHGYTF. Written as DNA, the CDR3 is TGTGCCAGCACCCCGACCGGGACAGGGCATGGCTACACCTTC.

In nucleotides, the CDR3 is TGTGCCAGCCTAGCCCCGGCGGGGGGGCCCGAGCAGTTCTTC. Its protein product is CASLAPAGGPEQFF. V and J are TRBV6-5 and TRBJ2-1, with 9 nucleotides matching TRBD2. Germline loops: CDR1 MNHEY, CDR2 SVGAGI. This CDR3 contains 14 residues. After removal of 8 bases from V and 10 bases from J, the junction contained 12 bases not matched to a gene.

The chain joins TRBV11-1 to TRBJ1-1; D not resolved. Germline assignment: CDR1 SGHAT and CDR2 FQDESV (reference sequence). Trimming removed 0 bases from V and 9 bases from J, with 20 bases in between. This CDR3 is 16 amino acids long. The DNA for the CDR3 is TGTGCCAGCAGCTTAGCAGGGTCCGAGAGGGAGAGTAAAGCTTTCTTT. Its translation: CASSLAGSERESKAFF.

The CDR3 DNA sequence: TGTGCCAGCACCGTACAGTACCCCTATAATTCACCCCTCCACTTT. Translated: CASTVQYPYNSPLHF. The rearrangement joins TRBV28 to TRBJ1-6, with unresolved D. V was clipped by 7 bases and J by 2 bases, with 12 bases between them. The CDR3 runs to 15 residues. Germline-derived CDR1 and CDR2 are MDHEN and SYDVKM. Full variable domain (remainder filled in from reference TRBV28 and TRBJ1-6): DVKVTQSSRYLVKRTGEKVFLECVQDMDHENMFWYRQDPGLGLRLIYFSYDVKMKEKGDIPEGYSVSREKKERFSLILESASTNQTSMYLCASTVQYPYNSPLHFGNGTRLTVT.

The chain recombines TRBV7-6 with TRBJ2-7, with a tentative D call TRBD1 (6 bases). The germline V and J ends were trimmed by 5 bases and 7 bases, with 21 bases remaining between them. From germline, CDR1 is SGHVS and CDR2 FNYEAQ. The CDR3 totals 15 residues. CDR3 nucleotides: TGTGCCAGCAGCCGATCCGTCAGGGGCCTGGGGGAGCAGTACTTC. Protein: CASSRSVRGLGEQYF.

The V gene is TRBV5-1, the J gene TRBJ1-5, with D uncertain. Germline CDR1 and CDR2: SGHRS and YFSETQ. This CDR3 spans 13 amino acids. V dropped 1 base and J dropped 3 bases, with 5 bases sitting between them. The CDR3 sequence: CASSLSFNQPQHF. For the CDR3, the DNA is TGCGCCAGCAGCTTGAGCTTCAATCAGCCCCAGCATTTT.

The chain uses TRBV5-6 and TRBJ2-1, with TRBD2 identical over 13 bases. Germline CDR1 and CDR2: SGHDT and YYEEEE. V dropped 2 bases and J dropped 6; count of bases not matched to a gene: 11. The CDR3 runs to 18 residues. The CDR3 protein is CASSFLLAGGPYGNEQFF. CDR3 in DNA: TGTGCCAGCAGCTTCCTACTAGCGGGAGGGCCGTATGGCAATGAGCAGTTCTTC.

The rearrangement joins TRBV5-6 to TRBJ1-1; tentative D call: TRBD1 (6 bases). Germline V lookup: CDR1 SGHDT, CDR2 YYEEEE. With 6 bases removed from V and 1 base from J, the gap between germline ends came to 13 bases. The CDR3 covers 14 residues. This CDR3 reads CASTHGTSNTEAFF. CDR3 in DNA: TGTGCCAGCACCCATGGGACATCGAACACTGAAGCTTTCTTT.

This chain uses TRBV28 with TRBJ1-4; D remains ambiguous. V was trimmed by 3 bases and J by 6 bases, leaving 11 bases between them. The germline CDR1 and CDR2 sequences are MDHEN and SYDVKM. The length of the CDR3 is 14 residues. The CDR3 sequence is CASSFGGLDEKLFF. CDR3 DNA sequence: TGTGCCAGCAGTTTTGGAGGGCTGGATGAAAAACTGTTTTTT.

This clone has just one count. The chain joins TRBV5-1 to TRBJ2-7; TRBD2 aligns across 13 bases. CDR1 SGHRS and CDR2 YFSETQ come from the germline V gene. The CDR3 is 16 residues long. J lost 3 bases, V lost 5 bases, and 8 bases had no gene match. Here the CDR3 reads CASRPGTSGVVYEQYF. In nucleotides, the CDR3 is TGCGCCAGCAGACCAGGGACTAGCGGGGTTGTCTACGAGCAGTACTTC. Full variable domain (outside the CDR3, taken from reference TRBV5-1 and TRBJ2-7): KAGVTQTPRYLIKTRGQQVTLSCSPISGHRSVSWYQQTPGQGLQFLFEYFSETQRNKGNFPGRFSGRQFSNSRSEMNVSTLELGDSALYLCASRPGTSGVVYEQYFGPGTRLTVT.

This clone was seen only a few times. This rearrangement joins TRBV7-9 to TRBJ2-7; D is uncertain. The CDR3 totals 16 residues. V was trimmed by 1 base and J by 6 bases, leaving 19 bases between them. CDR1 and CDR2 (germline): SEHNR, FQNEAQ (reference sequence). The CDR3 DNA sequence: TGTGCCAGCAGCTTAGAAGGCGGAACCCCGCCAACCGAGCAGTACGTC. It yields the protein CASSLEGGTPPTEQYV.

The V call is TRBV18, the J call TRBJ1-2, with 7 positions matching TRBD1. V lost 3 bases to trimming and J lost 0 bases; unmatched junction nucleotides: 4. The CDR3 runs 15 residues. CDR1 is KGHSH and CDR2 is LQKENI in the germline V gene. The CDR3, as DNA: TGTGCCAGCTCACCGCCAGGGGGATCTAACTATGGCTACACCTTC. Protein: CASSPPGGSNYGYTF.

The CDR3: CASSVGVQGGYNEQFF. As DNA, the CDR3 is TGTGCCAGCAGCGTAGGGGTACAGGGGGGCTACAATGAGCAGTTCTTC. V usage is TRBV9 and J usage is TRBJ2-1; 8 nucleotides match TRBD1. The germline V gene encodes CDR1 SGDLS and CDR2 YYNGEE. The CDR3 covers 16 residues. Germline trimming cut 0 bases from V and 3 bases from J; bases unmatched to any gene: 5. Based on the CDR3 plus reference TRBV9 and TRBJ2-1, the full variable domain is DSGVTQTPKHLITATGQRVTLRCSPRSGDLSVYWYQQSLDQGLQFLIQYYNGEERAKGNILERFSAQQFPDLHSELNLSSLELGDSALYFCASSVGVQGGYNEQFFGPGTRLTVL.

The chain couples TRBV24-1 to TRBJ2-7, with 9 bases matching TRBD1. Germline CDR1 KGHDR, CDR2 SFDVKD. V lost 4 bases to trimming and J lost 7 bases; unmatched junction nucleotides: 10. This CDR3 has 15 residues. CDR3 amino acids: CATSEAGTGFQEQYF. CDR3 nucleotide sequence: TGTGCCACCAGTGAGGCCGGGACAGGGTTTCAAGAGCAGTACTTC.

The J gene is TRBJ1-1, the V gene TRBV7-8, with a tentative D call TRBD1 (5 bases). Trimming cost V 5 bases and J 4 bases, with 23 bases left between them. Looked up from germline, CDR1 is SGHVS and CDR2 is FQNEAQ. The CDR3 totals 17 residues. The CDR3 bases are TGTGCCAGCAGCAACCGCGGAGGCAGGGAGGGAATCACTGAAGCTTTCTTT. Protein product: CASSNRGGREGITEAFF.

V usage is TRBV7-3 and J usage is TRBJ2-5, with D possibly TRBD2 on 5 matching bases. Per germline, CDR1 SGHTA and CDR2 FQGTGA. Trimming cost V 4 bases and J 5 bases, with 11 bases left between them. This CDR3 comprises 13 residues. CDR3 bases: TGTGCCAGCAGCTCGACGGACTCCGAGACCCAGTACTTC. Its translation: CASSSTDSETQYF.

CDR3 sequence: CASSPEVDHEQYF. The CDR3 DNA is TGCGCCAGCAGCCCGGAGGTGGACCACGAGCAGTACTTC. V gene TRBV5-1 combines with J gene TRBJ2-7; tentative D call: TRBD2 (5 bases). Deletions cut 4 bases from V and 5 bases from J, with 13 bases between. The CDR3 runs 13 residues. CDR1 is SGHRS and CDR2 is YFSETQ in the germline V gene.

The rearrangement uses TRBV6-1 and TRBJ2-3, with 9 bases aligning to TRBD2. Losses at the gene ends were 2 bases for V and 6 bases for J; bases not matched to a gene: 6. CDR1 and CDR2 (germline): MNHNS, SASEGT. CDR3 length equals 15 residues. CDR3 residues: CASSEQNGLADTQYF. For the CDR3, the DNA is TGTGCCAGCAGTGAACAAAATGGACTAGCGGATACGCAGTATTTT.

This rearrangement joins TRBV15 to TRBJ1-2; D possibly corresponds to TRBD1 (6 bases). V shed 5 bases and J shed 1 base, with 11 bases lying between them. This CDR3 has 14 residues. Germline V gene lookup returns CDR1 LNHNV and CDR2 YYDKDF (reference sequence). The CDR3 protein is CATSPQGVNYGYTF. In DNA form, the CDR3 reads TGTGCCACCAGCCCACAGGGTGTTAACTATGGCTACACCTTC. The variable domain in full, with the rest retrieved from reference TRBV15 and TRBJ1-2, is DAMVIQNPRYQVTQFGKPVTLSCSQTLNHNVMYWYQQKSSQAPKLLFHYYDKDFNNEADTPDNFQSRRPNTSFCFLDIRSPGLGDTAMYLCATSPQGVNYGYTFGSGTRLTVV.

The rearrangement joins TRBV3-1 (or the pseudogene TRBV3-2) to TRBJ2-7; 12 positions match TRBD2. The CDR3 consists of 16 residues. J gave up 7 bases and V 1 base, and 8 bases lay outside the gene matches. Germline CDR1 and CDR2: LGHDT and YNNKEL (reference sequence). CDR3: CASSQGASGRAQEQYV. CDR3 in DNA: TGTGCCAGCAGCCAAGGAGCTAGCGGGAGGGCCCAGGAGCAGTACGTC.

This clone was seen a single time. The V and J genes are TRBV11-2 and TRBJ1-1; the match to TRBD1 covers 7 bases. The V gene end was trimmed by 5 bases and the J gene end by 4 bases; junction bases not matched to a gene: 7. The germline V gene encodes CDR1 SGHAT and CDR2 FQNNGV. There are 14 residues in the CDR3. The CDR3 bases are TGTGCCAGCAGCCCCCGACAGGGCGGCACTGAAGCTTTCTTT. Encoded protein: CASSPRQGGTEAFF.

The rearrangement joins TRBV5-1 to TRBJ1-1; unclear D gene. V gave up 7 bases and J gave up 0 bases, with 4 bases separating them. The CDR3 runs to 11 residues. Germline CDR1 reads SGHRS; CDR2 reads YFSETQ. The CDR3 region is CASSMNTEAFF. As DNA, the CDR3 is TGCGCCAGCTCTATGAACACTGAAGCTTTCTTT.

A note on this clone: This specimen includes other DNA sequences encoding the same CDR3. The chain is built from TRBV5-4 and TRBJ2-5; possibly TRBD1 for D (6 bases). The germline V gene has CDR1 SGHNT and CDR2 YYREEE (reference sequence). The V and J ends lost 4 bases and 5 bases respectively, with 12 bases between them. The CDR3 consists of 13 residues. The CDR3, as DNA: TGTGCCAGCAGCCTGGACAGCAGTGAGACCCAGTACTTC. Its protein is CASSLDSSETQYF.

This clone has only a few counts. The rearrangement uses TRBV6-5 and TRBJ1-2; TRBD1 agrees at 9 bases. The length of the CDR3 is 14 residues. Germline CDR1 is MNHEY and CDR2 is SVGAGI. Trimming took 5 bases from V and 2 from J; bases not matched to a gene: 3. This CDR3 reads CASSRTGGNYGYTF. In DNA form, the CDR3 reads TGTGCCAGCAGTCGTACAGGGGGCAACTATGGCTACACCTTC.

V usage is TRBV28 and J usage is TRBJ2-7; the D gene is possibly TRBD1 (5 bases). The ends were cut back, 8 bases at V and 2 bases at J, with 13 bases in the middle. Germline CDR1 and CDR2: MDHEN and SYDVKM. CDR3 length equals 13 residues. CDR3 coding DNA: TGTGCCAGCGGCCGACCAGGGCCCTACGAGCAGTACGTC. This sequence encodes CASGRPGPYEQYV.